This T cell receptor (beta chain) originates from a study of blood T cells in healthy people across ages (dated by TCRdb to about 2015). Concerning the study at large: In model experiments, roughly one uniquely barcoded TCR beta cDNA molecule per two T cells was captured by template switching. The study measured age-related changes in TCR beta repertoire diversity using deep sequencing normalized with unique cDNA molecular identifiers. The donors were divided into four age groups: young (average around 17 years), middle-aged (around 41), aged (around 59) and long-lived (roughly 88). Two additional independent replicas of 1 million unique cDNA reads from the same blood draw were analyzed for two donors (one aged 18 to 30 and one aged 80 or older). To avoid experimental bias, donors of different ages were spread randomly across the sequencing lanes. Results and caveats for the whole study, not just this receptor: Total diversity estimates from one million sequenced T cells were considered lower bounds and underestimates. There was a strong correlation between observed TCR beta diversity and the percentage of naive T cells measured by flow cytometry. As age increased, observed TCR beta diversity per million T cells dropped in a roughly linear way, and a significant reduction was already evident by age about 36. Conclusive comparison of naive and antigen-experienced compartments was prevented by the profiling of bulk unsorted PBMCs. Because donor CMV infection status was unknown, age-related changes in expanded clonotypes were potentially confounded. Compared with the aged group, more naive CD4+ T cells, fewer expanded clones and increased TCR diversity were shown by the long-lived group, suggesting age selection.

Concerning this clonotype: This receptor's antigen is unknown. No qualities accompany the bases; no much larger clone lies one base away.

The approximately 40 donors, aged about 6 to 100 years, were systemically healthy Caucasian individuals from Russia. Approximately 9.3 milliliters of peripheral blood were drawn from each donor into EDTA-treated Vacutainer tubes. PBMCs were isolated by Ficoll-Paque density-gradient centrifugation, with at least 6 million obtained per sample. Trizol reagent was used to extract total RNA from the PBMCs, yielding at least 5 micrograms per sample. For every donor, flow cytometry on a PBMC aliquot measured the percentage of naive CD45RAhigh/CD27high T cells. Library construction relied on 5' RACE. This sample was sequenced with an Illumina HiSeq 2500. The second PCR ran for about 7 to 11 cycles and used a J-beta primer mix along with a sample-barcoded 5' primer. Each TCR beta cDNA molecule received a unique molecular identifier from a template-switch 5' adaptor carrying 12 random nucleotides. Each sample yielded at least 2.5 million CDR3-containing paired-end reads. The Mint cDNA synthesis kit, primed by a TRBC-specific oligonucleotide, was used to synthesize first-strand cDNA from all RNA. Following uracil-DNA glycosylase treatment, all cDNA underwent a first 18-cycle PCR with the universal primers M1SS and BC2_uni_R. As for the authors' bioinformatics: Normalization of each sample was performed by random selection of 1 million high-quality reads, each carrying a distinct molecular identifier. Instead of being binned into consensus sequences, reads with shared molecular identifiers were discarded. MiTCR, with a Q25 quality threshold and the strictest error-elimination algorithm, was used for CDR3 identification, clonotype clustering and error correction. A nonparametric unseen species model with Euler transformation was used to estimate lower-bound total TCR beta diversity. TCRdb reprocessing: public reads trimmed at Q25 with fastp, clones called with MiXCR, in-frame beta chains kept. Each CDR3 protein appears once, grouped with its most common genes and DNA. The V and J calls were not made by the authors but by TCRdb's processing. The sample table lists roughly 680,000 distinct CDR3 sequences, roughly 21% of them with a count of one. The ten largest clonotypes hold roughly 3.6% of the sample.

V gives up 5 bases and J gives up 2 bases, and the segment between their germline ends measures 12 bases. The cysteine opens and the phenylalanine closes a CDR3 of 14 amino acids. Kept here is only the CDR3 DNA, which spans 42 bases and is read in frame from base 1. The germline V gene (reference sequence) yields MNHEY for CDR1 and SMNVEV for CDR2. Material: blood. Recombination linked TRBV27 to TRBJ2-5, with the D segment identity uncertain. The clonotype comes from a man in his 70s in good health. The DNA sequence is TGTGCCAGCAGTAAAAATTCTCCGCAAGAGACCCAGTACTTC. It translates as CASSKNSPQETQYF.